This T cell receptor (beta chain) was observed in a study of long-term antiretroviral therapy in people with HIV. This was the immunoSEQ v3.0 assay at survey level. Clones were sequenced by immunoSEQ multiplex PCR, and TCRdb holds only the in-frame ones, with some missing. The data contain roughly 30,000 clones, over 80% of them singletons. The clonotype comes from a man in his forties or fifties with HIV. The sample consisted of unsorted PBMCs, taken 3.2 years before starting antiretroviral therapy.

The CDR3 nucleotides are TGTGCCACCAGCAGGACAGGGGGCGTCTGGGATACGCAGTATTTT. It translates to CATSRTGGVWDTQYF. This sequence joins TRBV15 and TRBJ2-3, with 10 bases fitting TRBD1. In germline, CDR1 is LNHNV, CDR2 YYDKDF (reference sequence). J gave up 6 bases and V 3 bases, and 6 bases lay outside the gene matches. This CDR3 is built from 15 residues.